This T cell receptor beta chain was profiled in a study of T-cell reconstitution after alpha-beta-depleted transplantation in children. Construction of the TCRbeta library involved unique molecular identifiers. Via MiXCR, TCRdb re-called the PCR reads, giving one row per CDR3 protein. Of almost 600,000 distinct CDR3 sequences in the sample, roughly a quarter are singletons; the top ten hold under 45%. General study results and limits: Recipient T cells and thymic progenitors that survived were the source of the high TCRbeta diversity seen at day 60 in some patients. T-cell numbers and diversity, one year after transplant, stemmed largely from T cells that were newly produced.

About this clonotype itself: Its antigen is unknown.

V was shortened by 5 bases and J by 2 bases, with 13 bases between the two germline ends. The CDR3 contains 15 residues. The V call is TRBV12-3 or TRBV12-4, the J call TRBJ2-1; maybe TRBD2 (5 bases). This clonotype originated in a boy in the first two years of life with Wiskott-Aldrich syndrome, due to receive a stem cell transplant. Source: PBMCs, taken before TCRalphabeta/CD19-depleted stem cell transplant. Written as DNA, the CDR3 is TGTGCCAGCAGTCCGTCCGGGGTCCCCTACAATGAGCAGTTCTTC. This gives the protein CASSPSGVPYNEQFF.